These T cell receptor beta chains were read from a single sample in a study of T cells in Graves' hyperthyroidism and ophthalmopathy. TCRdb re-called the multiplex PCR reads through MiXCR, storing one row per CDR3 protein. The sample lists 490,000 or so distinct CDR3 sequences, 46% occurring once. The specimen sequenced was peripheral blood or thyroid tissue (not recorded which). The receptor set was obtained from an adult woman with Graves' disease, either hyperthyroidism or ophthalmopathy (not recorded which). Each CDR3 is given with its conserved first and last residue. D genes are given only for firm matches. Some rows mark clone size as missing; the rest say once, few, many or name a class of expanded clone.

many	.	TRBJ2-5	TRBV20-1	TGCAGTGCTAGAGGCGCGGACACCCAGCAAGAGACCCAGTACTTC	CSARGADTQQETQYF
.	.	TRBJ2-7	TRBV7-6	TGTGCCAGCAGCTCCCGGACCCGGGACTCCTACGAGCAGTACTTC	CASSSRTRDSYEQYF
.	.	TRBJ1-5	TRBV7-9	TGTGCCAGCAGCTTTGGGTCCAGACAGCCCCAGCATTTT	CASSFGSRQPQHF
.	.	TRBJ1-2	TRBV6-5	TGTGCCAGCAGTTACCGCGGGACCAACTATGGCTACACCTTC	CASSYRGTNYGYTF
many	.	TRBJ1-2	TRBV19	TGTGCCAGTAGTCGTGCCGGGACAAATTACTATGGCTACACCTTC	CASSRAGTNYYGYTF
once	TRBD2	TRBJ2-5	TRBV10-3	TGTGCCATCAGCCAAACTAGCGGGAGGGCCGGGGAGAAACAAGAGACCCAGTACTTC	CAISQTSGRAGEKQETQYF
.	.	TRBJ2-7	TRBV7-9	TGTGCCAGCAGCCACCGCAGGGGATGGTACGAGCAGTACTTC	CASSHRRGWYEQYF
.	.	TRBJ2-5	TRBV29-1	TGCAGCGTTGAGGGAAGGGGACCCCCCCAAGAGACCCAGTACTTC	CSVEGRGPPQETQYF
.	.	TRBJ1-2	TRBV20-1	TGCAGTGTTACAAACCGGGACACTTCCGGGGACGATGGCTACACCTTC	CSVTNRDTSGDDGYTF
.	TRBD1	TRBJ1-5	TRBV29-1	TGCAGCGTTCTCATGCCCCGGACAGGGAATCAGCCCCAGCATTTT	CSVLMPRTGNQPQHF
many	TRBD2	TRBJ2-7	TRBV2	TGTGCCAGTGGGACTAGCGGTTACGAGCAGTACTTC	CASGTSGYEQYF
few	.	TRBJ2-5	TRBV6-2/TRBV6-3	TGTGCCAGCAGTGACCCCTCCAGTTCCGAGGAGACCCAGTACTTC	CASSDPSSSEETQYF
many	.	TRBJ2-5	TRBV29-1	TGCAGCGTTGCAGTAACTAGCCAAGAGACCCAGTACTTC	CSVAVTSQETQYF
many	TRBD2	TRBJ2-5	TRBV29-1	TGCAGCGTAACTAGCGGCCAAGAGACCCAGTACTTC	CSVTSGQETQYF
many	.	TRBJ1-1	TRBV6-6	TGTGCCAGCAGCCCAAACAGGGTGCGCGCTGAAGCTTTCTTT	CASSPNRVRAEAFF
many	TRBD1	TRBJ1-5	TRBV19	TGTGCCAGTCGTACGACAGGGGGTCGAAGACAGCCCCAGCATTTT	CASRTTGGRRQPQHF
few	TRBD2	TRBJ2-5	TRBV29-1	TGCAGCGTTCGAGGGGTAGCGGGGGAGATTCAAGAGACCCAGTACTTC	CSVRGVAGEIQETQYF
.	.	TRBJ2-5	TRBV12-3/TRBV12-4	TGTGCCAGCAGGATTCCTAGCCAAGAGACCCAGTACTTC	CASRIPSQETQYF
many	TRBD1	TRBJ1-2	TRBV7-2	TGTGCCAGCAGCCCGGACAGGGTTGACTATGGCTACACCTTC	CASSPDRVDYGYTF
many	.	TRBJ1-2	TRBV5-4	TGTGCCAGCAGCTTGGACTCTTCCTATGGCTACACCTTC	CASSLDSSYGYTF
.	.	TRBJ2-5	TRBV24-1	TGTGCCACCAGTGATGCCGGGGCGCGGGGAGAGACCCAGTACTTC	CATSDAGARGETQYF
.	.	TRBJ1-4	TRBV20-1	TGCAGTGCTAGAGATTCGGGGGTCGGGGAAAAACTGTTTTTT	CSARDSGVGEKLFF
.	.	TRBJ1-1	TRBV10-3	TGTGCCATCAGTGGTCGGCCTGAGGTGACTGAAGCTTTCTTT	CAISGRPEVTEAFF
once	.	TRBJ2-5	TRBV15	TGTGCCACCAGCAGAGAGTTTGGAAGTTCACTTCAAGAGACCCAGTACTTC	CATSREFGSSLQETQYF
.	TRBD1	TRBJ1-1	TRBV7-9	TGTGCCAGCAGCCACCGGGAGGCCAGACAGGGAGCTTTCTTT	CASSHREARQGAFF
.	.	TRBJ2-5	TRBV20-1	TGCAGTGCTAGAGCTCCCTCGGTGCTTGATCAGCCCCAGTACTTC	CSARAPSVLDQPQYF